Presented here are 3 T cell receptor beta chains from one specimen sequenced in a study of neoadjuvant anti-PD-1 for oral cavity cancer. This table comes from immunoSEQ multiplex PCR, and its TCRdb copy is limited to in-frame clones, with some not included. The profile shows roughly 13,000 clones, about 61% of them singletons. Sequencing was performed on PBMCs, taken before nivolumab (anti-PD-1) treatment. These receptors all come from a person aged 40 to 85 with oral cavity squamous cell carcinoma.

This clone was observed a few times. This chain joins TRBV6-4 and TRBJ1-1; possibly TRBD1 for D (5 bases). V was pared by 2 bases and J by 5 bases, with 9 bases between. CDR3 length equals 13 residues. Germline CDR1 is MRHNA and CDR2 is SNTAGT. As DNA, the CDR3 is TGTGCCAGCAGTGACCTTGGGGGGACTGAAGCTTTCTTT. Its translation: CASSDLGGTEAFF.

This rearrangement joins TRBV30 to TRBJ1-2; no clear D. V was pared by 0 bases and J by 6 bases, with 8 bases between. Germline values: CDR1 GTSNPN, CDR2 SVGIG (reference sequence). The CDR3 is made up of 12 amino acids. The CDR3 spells CAWSVSRDGYTF. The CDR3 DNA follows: TGTGCCTGGAGTGTGTCAAGGGATGGCTACACCTTC.

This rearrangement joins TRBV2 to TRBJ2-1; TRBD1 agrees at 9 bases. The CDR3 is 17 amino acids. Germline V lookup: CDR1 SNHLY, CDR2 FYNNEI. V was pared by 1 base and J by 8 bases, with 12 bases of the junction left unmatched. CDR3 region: CASSEVSRDRVGDEQFF. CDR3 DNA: TGTGCCAGCAGTGAAGTATCTAGGGACAGGGTTGGGGATGAGCAGTTCTTC.